This T cell receptor (beta chain) was sequenced in a study of cytomegalovirus exposure and HLA in healthy donors. General observations from the study: A few CMV-associated chains were confirmed in vitro to be specific for CMV antigens. In an earlier analysis, most TCR beta V segments were productive about 87% or about 30% of the time. Later analysis revealed greater clonal expansion in HLA-associated TCR beta chains than in equally common others.

This CDR3 region has 15 residues. From germline, CDR1 is LGHNA and CDR2 YSLEER. With 1 base clipped from V and 9 bases from J, the junction kept 4 bases outside the gene matches. This clone was seen a few times. Antigen: not known. PCR was performed using 60 Vbeta and 13 Jbeta primers. Assay: immunoSEQ multiplex PCR; the TCRdb copy retains only in-frame clones and omits some. The sample has over 150,000 clones, about 65% seen once. This chain links TRBV4-3 with TRBJ1-6, with 9 bases lining up with TRBD1. The source of this sequence is a woman younger than 45 in good health and CMV-seronegative. What was sequenced was PBMCs. The CDR3 bases are TGCGCCAGCAGCCAAGTGGGGACAGGGTCTTCACCCCTCCACTTT. This sequence encodes CASSQVGTGSSPLHF.